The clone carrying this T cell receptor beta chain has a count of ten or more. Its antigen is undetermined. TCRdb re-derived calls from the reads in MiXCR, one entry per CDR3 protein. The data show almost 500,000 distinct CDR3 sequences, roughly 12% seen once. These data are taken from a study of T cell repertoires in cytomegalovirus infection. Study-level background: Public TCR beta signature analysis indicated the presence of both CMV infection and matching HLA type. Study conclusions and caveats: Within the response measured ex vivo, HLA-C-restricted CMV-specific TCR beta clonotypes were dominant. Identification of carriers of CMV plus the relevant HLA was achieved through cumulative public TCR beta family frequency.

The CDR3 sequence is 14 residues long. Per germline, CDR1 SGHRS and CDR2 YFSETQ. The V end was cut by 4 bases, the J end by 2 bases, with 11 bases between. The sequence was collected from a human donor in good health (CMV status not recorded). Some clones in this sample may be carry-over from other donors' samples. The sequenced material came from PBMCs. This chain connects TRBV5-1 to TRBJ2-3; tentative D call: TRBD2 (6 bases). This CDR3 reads CASSPDYSTDTQYF. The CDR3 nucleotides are TGCGCCAGCAGCCCGGACTACTCCACAGATACGCAGTATTTT.